This TCR beta chain is from a study of CD8 T cells in ankylosing spondylitis. From the 5' RACE reads, TCRdb called clonotypes with MiXCR, one entry per CDR3 protein. The sample has some 33,000 distinct CDR3 sequences; 14% are singletons. This clonotype was seen a few times. Trimming removed 1 base from V and 9 bases from J; junction bases left unmatched: 5. The CDR3 consists of 14 residues. CDR1 is SGHDT and CDR2 is YYEEEE in the germline V gene. The receptor was isolated from a male donor with ankylosing spondylitis or in good health (not recorded which). What was sequenced was blood. The J gene is TRBJ2-1, the V gene TRBV5-6; 9 nucleotides match TRBD2. Here the CDR3 DNA reads TGTGCCAGCAGCTTGCCTAGCGGGACGGGTGAGCAGTTCTTC. Its translation is CASSLPSGTGEQFF.